The present T cell receptor beta chain was sequenced within a study of blood T cell repertoires in COVID-19 (dated by TCRdb to about 2020). With respect to the entire study: Collaborator samples came from the United States, Italy and Spain and covered acute and convalescent phases of COVID-19. The repertoires were released in a freely available public database intended as a resource for research on the immune response to SARS-CoV-2. Sample metadata almost always included a de-identified subject ID, COVID-19 status, age in years and sex. HLA class I and class II types, where available, came from metadata supplied by the sample provider rather than from assay-based typing. The material from the prospective study consisted of cDNA or gDNA derived from T cells, B-cell-depleted T cells, or PBMCs. Deeply sampled blood TCRbeta repertoires from subjects exposed to, actively infected with, or recovered from COVID-19 were included in the dataset. Samples were obtained from the ongoing ImmuneRACE study (first 160 participants) and from 1,200 or so subjects provided by 6 global collaborators. The research as a whole found: The quantity of clinical and demographic metadata differed by source and by participant and was supplied without curation.

CDR1 and CDR2 are read off the germline V gene (reference sequence) as SGHKS and YYEKEE. The CDR3 goes from the cysteine to the phenylalanine over 14 residues. The read is trimmed to its CDR3 DNA, 42 bases read in frame from base 1. The germline ends are 9 bases apart after V is trimmed by 4 bases and J by 1 base. To note about this clone: Its antigen remains undetermined. There are no base qualities to consult, and no much larger clone falls within one base.

The immunoSEQ Assay, a bias-controlled multiplex PCR, was used to amplify TCRbeta CDR3 regions from genomic DNA. As for the authors' bioinformatics: Within the assay, amplification of reference gene primers was used to estimate how many nucleated cells each sample contained. To quantify the absolute abundance of each unique TCRbeta CDR3 rearrangement, sequence reads were collapsed and filtered. For each sample, productive Simpson clonality was calculated as the square root of Simpson's diversity index over productive rearrangements. In its TCRdb copy, this immuneACCESS table keeps in-frame sequences only and misses some clones. Where compared with another copy, unresolved V genes explain less than half of these, and the others have no known cause. For V, J and clone size, that table is used; D and trimming come from the DNA. For this sample there are under 350,000 clones; 80% to 90% appear just once. The biggest ten clones account for approximately 10% of the sample.

Whole blood was collected in K2EDTA tubes by collaborating institutions according to the institutions' own protocols. Collaborator samples were shipped for TCRbeta analysis as frozen whole blood, isolated PBMCs, or DNA extracted from either sample type. The chain joins TRBV5-5 to TRBJ1-5; the D gene is perhaps TRBD1, from 6 matching bases. The sequenced sample was peripheral blood. The TCR sequence derives from a woman in her sixties or seventies with acute or convalescent COVID-19. The CDR3 corresponds to CASSRQASNQPQHF. The DNA sequence is as follows: TGTGCCAGCAGCCGACAGGCCAGCAATCAGCCCCAGCATTTT.